Below are 21 T cell receptor beta chains sequenced from a single sample in a study of T cells in Graves' hyperthyroidism and ophthalmopathy. TCR beta CDR3 regions were amplified from RNA transcripts. First-round RT-PCR with HTBI primers amplified the TCR CDR3 region. TCRdb ran MiXCR on the multiplex PCR reads and lists one entry per CDR3 protein. The repertoire consists of about 360,000 distinct CDR3 sequences, with 13% occurring once and the leading ten covering about 9.1%. The sequencing input was blood. The origin of the receptors is a woman between 18 and 30 years old with Graves' hyperthyroidism.

This clonotype was picked up many times. J is TRBJ2-7 and V is TRBV20-1, with 14 bases that match TRBD2. CDR1 is DFQATT, CDR2 SNEGSKA, per germline (reference sequence). The CDR3 runs 14 residues. Trimming removed 7 bases from V and 4 bases from J; junction bases left unmatched: 6. The CDR3 region is CSGSGTSGGYEQYF. DNA for the CDR3: TGCAGTGGGTCCGGGACTAGCGGGGGTTACGAGCAGTACTTC.

The chain recombines TRBV6-5 with TRBJ1-2; D is unclear. The V gene lost 2 bases and the J gene lost 6 bases, with 4 bases spanning the gap. There are 11 residues in the CDR3. Germline loops: CDR1 MNHEY, CDR2 SVGAGI. CDR3 sequence: CASSYRHGYTF. CDR3 in DNA: TGTGCCAGCAGTTACCGGCATGGCTACACCTTC.

At least ten counts were recorded for this clonotype. The chain carries TRBV28 and TRBJ2-7, with 10 bases matching TRBD2. The trim removed 1 base at V and 0 bases at J, leaving 6 bases unmatched. The CDR3 has 17 amino acids. The germline V gene has CDR1 MDHEN and CDR2 SYDVKM. The chain's CDR3 is CASSLLVAGGYSYEQYF. CDR3 bases: TGTGCCAGCAGTTTATTAGTAGCGGGGGGTTACTCCTACGAGCAGTACTTC.

This clonotype was detected ten times or more. This CDR3 reads CASRDRFINRDTQYF. Here the CDR3 DNA reads TGTGCCAGCAGAGACAGGTTCATTAATCGAGATACGCAGTATTTT. This rearrangement joins TRBV27 to TRBJ2-3; D perhaps matches TRBD1 (6 bases). Between the trimmed V and J ends, which lost 6 bases and 5 bases, there was a span of 18 bases. There are 15 residues in the CDR3. CDR1 is MNHEY, CDR2 SMNVEV, per germline (reference sequence).

This clonotype has ten or more counts. CDR3 residues: CSARHRDSPNTEAFF. The CDR3 DNA reads as TGCAGTGCTAGACATAGGGACAGTCCGAACACTGAAGCTTTCTTT. This rearrangement joins TRBV20-1 to TRBJ1-1; TRBD1 matches at 7 bases. This CDR3 is built from 15 residues. Germline CDR1 and CDR2: DFQATT and SNEGSKA (reference sequence). The V gene end was trimmed by 2 bases and the J gene end by 1 base; junction bases not matched to a gene: 7.

This clonotype was recorded at least ten times. The CDR3 protein is CASSYLSLPNSPLHF. Written as DNA, the CDR3 is TGTGCCAGCAGTTACCTCTCCCTTCCCAATTCACCCCTCCACTTT. The gene calls are TRBV6-5 and TRBJ1-6; D gene ambiguous. This CDR3 is built from 15 residues. The germline gives CDR1 MNHEY, CDR2 SVGAGI. The germline V and J ends were trimmed by 2 bases and 7 bases, with 12 bases remaining between them.

In this sample, this clonotype turned up a few times. The V and J genes are TRBV5-1 and TRBJ2-1; 8 bases are a match to TRBD1. This CDR3 has 15 residues. Losses at the gene ends were 4 bases for V and 5 bases for J; bases not matched to a gene: 8. Looked up from germline, CDR1 is SGHRS and CDR2 is YFSETQ. DNA for the CDR3: TGCGCCAGCAGCCCTAGGACAGGGAGTGACAATGAGCAGTTCTTC. Its translation: CASSPRTGSDNEQFF.

This clonotype was counted only a few times. The CDR3 region is CASSLAGGTFSTDTQYF. In DNA form, the CDR3 reads TGTGCCAGCAGCTTGGCCGGAGGCACCTTTAGCACAGATACGCAGTATTTT. V and J are TRBV5-6 and TRBJ2-3; perhaps TRBD2 as D (5 bases). Germline-derived CDR1 and CDR2 are SGHDT and YYEEEE. Trimming took 0 bases from V and 0 from J, leaving 14 bases between them. The CDR3 totals 17 residues.

This clonotype was detected ten times or more. The V and J genes are TRBV28 and TRBJ1-5; a weak D match, TRBD1 (5 bases). Germline CDR1 reads MDHEN; CDR2 reads SYDVKM. V dropped 6 bases and J dropped 2 bases, with 11 bases sitting between them. The CDR3 covers 14 residues. CDR3 sequence: CASSLWGGNQPQHF. The CDR3 region has the DNA TGTGCCAGCAGCCTCTGGGGGGGCAATCAGCCCCAGCATTTT.

In its sample, this clonotype was seen many times. The chain links TRBV29-1 to TRBJ2-7, with TRBD2 matching 10 bases. The ends lost 3 bases at V and 6 bases at J; junction bases unmatched: 5. Germline lookup yields CDR1 SQVTM and CDR2 ANQGSEA. CDR3 size: 13 residues. The CDR3 DNA sequence: TGCAGCGTTGAGGGGACTAGCGATGTCGAGCAGTACTTC. Residues: CSVEGTSDVEQYF.

This clonotype was seen repeatedly, ten times or more. This sequence joins TRBV18 and TRBJ2-7, with 7 nucleotides matching TRBD1. J gave up 1 base and V 3 bases, and 6 bases lay outside the gene matches. The CDR3 is 15 amino acids. The germline CDR1 and CDR2 sequences are KGHSH and LQKENI. The CDR3 DNA follows: TGTGCCAGCTCACCTTCTGACAGGGTGTCCTACGAGCAGTACTTC. This gives the protein CASSPSDRVSYEQYF.

This clonotype showed up many times. The chain couples TRBV20-1 to TRBJ2-1; 13 nucleotides line up with TRBD2. Looked up from germline, CDR1 is DFQATT and CDR2 is SNEGSKA (reference sequence). This CDR3 has 16 amino acids. The junction had 3 bases not matched to a gene; V was cut back by 3 bases and J by 1 base. The CDR3 bases are TGCAGTGCTAGCCAACTAGCGGGAGGGTCCTACAATGAGCAGTTCTTC. This sequence encodes CSASQLAGGSYNEQFF.

The V and J genes are TRBV28 and TRBJ1-1; a weak D match, TRBD1 (5 bases). Germline V CDR1 and CDR2: MDHEN, SYDVKM. The CDR3 extends over 13 amino acids. V was shortened by 8 bases and J by 3 bases, with 13 bases between the two germline ends. CDR3 sequence reads: CASRGTVDTEAFF. The CDR3 DNA reads as TGTGCCAGCCGCGGGACGGTGGACACTGAAGCTTTCTTT.

This clonotype has a handful of counts. In nucleotides, the CDR3 is TGTGCCAGCAGTTCATCCGACACTGGCTCCTACAATGAGCAGTTCTTC. Encoded protein: CASSSSDTGSYNEQFF. The chain uses TRBV6-2 or TRBV6-3 and TRBJ2-1, with unresolved D. Germline-derived CDR1 and CDR2 are MNHEY and SVGEGT. Trimming removed 4 bases from V and 0 bases from J, with 13 bases in between. This CDR3 comprises 16 residues.

This clonotype was seen at least ten times. The chain carries TRBV25-1 and TRBJ1-2; TRBD1 aligns across 12 bases. The junction had 7 bases not matched to a gene; V was cut back by 3 bases and J by 8 bases. Germline CDR1 is MGHDK and CDR2 is SYGVNS. CDR3 size: 15 residues. CDR3 amino acids: CASSDPGQGAIGYTF. The CDR3 coding sequence is TGTGCCAGCAGTGATCCGGGACAGGGGGCAATCGGCTACACCTTC.

This chain connects TRBV19 to TRBJ1-1; weak D call: TRBD1 (6 bases). Germline V gene lookup returns CDR1 LNHDA and CDR2 SQIVND (reference sequence). The CDR3 is 13 amino acids. V lost 3 bases, J lost 11 bases, and 16 bases lay in between. CDR3 amino acids: CASSIRGALEAFF. The CDR3 nucleotides read TGTGCCAGTAGTATTCGGGGGGCGCTCGAGGCTTTCTTT. Variable domain in full (rest from reference TRBV19 and TRBJ1-1): DGGITQSPKYLFRKEGQNVTLSCEQNLNHDAMYWYRQDPGQGLRLIYYSQIVNDFQKGDIAEGYSVSREKKESFPLTVTSAQKNPTAFYLCASSIRGALEAFFGQGTRLTVV.

The chain joins TRBV5-1 to TRBJ2-5, with 9 bases that match TRBD1. V shed 4 bases and J 2 bases; nucleotides not matched to a gene: 9. CDR3 length: 16 residues. Germline assignment: CDR1 SGHRS and CDR2 YFSETQ. The CDR3 nucleotides are TGCGCCAGCAGCAGAACCGGGACAGGGCGGCAAGAGACCCAGTACTTC. Protein: CASSRTGTGRQETQYF.

This clonotype was detected many times. This chain links TRBV20-1 with TRBJ2-3; D perhaps matches TRBD1 (6 bases). Germline loops: CDR1 DFQATT, CDR2 SNEGSKA (reference sequence). The V and J ends lost 4 bases and 0 bases respectively, with 11 bases between them. CDR3 size: 14 residues. The CDR3 DNA follows: TGCAGTGCTATCAGCGGACAGAGCACAGATACGCAGTATTTT. Translation: CSAISGQSTDTQYF.

This clonotype came up many times. The chain uses TRBV20-1 and TRBJ2-3; weak D call: TRBD2 (6 bases). The V and J ends lost 6 bases and 1 base respectively, with 14 bases between them. The CDR3 consists of 14 residues. Germline CDR1 and CDR2: DFQATT and SNEGSKA (reference sequence). In DNA, the CDR3 is TGCAGTGCGGGGGAGTGGGAGGGCACAGATACGCAGTATTTT. It encodes CSAGEWEGTDTQYF.

The chain couples TRBV9 to TRBJ2-1; D perhaps matches TRBD2 (5 bases). From germline, CDR1 is SGDLS and CDR2 YYNGEE. The length of the CDR3 is 16 residues. Trimming cost V 0 bases and J 0 bases, with 10 bases left between them. CDR3: CASSVVSRGSYNEQFF. CDR3 nucleotides: TGTGCCAGCAGCGTAGTATCTCGGGGCTCCTACAATGAGCAGTTCTTC.

This clonotype was detected many times. V and J are TRBV24-1 and TRBJ2-1; TRBD2 matches at 8 bases. V lost 2 bases to trimming and J lost 8 bases; unmatched junction nucleotides: 16. The CDR3 runs 18 residues. Germline V gene data show CDR1 as KGHDR and CDR2 as SFDVKD. CDR3 region: CATSDSRSGQRGLDEQFF. In DNA form, the CDR3 reads TGTGCCACCAGTGATTCCCGTTCGGGCCAGCGGGGACTAGATGAGCAGTTCTTC.